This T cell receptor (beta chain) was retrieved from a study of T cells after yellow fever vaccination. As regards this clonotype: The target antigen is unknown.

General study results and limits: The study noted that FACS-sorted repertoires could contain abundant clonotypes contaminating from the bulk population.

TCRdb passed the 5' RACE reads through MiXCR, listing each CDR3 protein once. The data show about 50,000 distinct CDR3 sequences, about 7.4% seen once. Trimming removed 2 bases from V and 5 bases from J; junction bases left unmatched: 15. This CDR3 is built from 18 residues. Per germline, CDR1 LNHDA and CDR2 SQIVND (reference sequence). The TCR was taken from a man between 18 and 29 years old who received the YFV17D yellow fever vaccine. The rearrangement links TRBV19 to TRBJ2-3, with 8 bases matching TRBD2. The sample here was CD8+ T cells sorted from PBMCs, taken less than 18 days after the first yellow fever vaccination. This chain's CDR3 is CASSILILERGREDTQYF. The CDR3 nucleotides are TGTGCCAGTAGTATATTGATTCTGGAGCGGGGGCGCGAAGATACGCAGTATTTT.